This TCR beta chain was found in a study of ipilimumab plus nivolumab after autologous stem cell transplantation. CDR3 length equals 13 residues. J gave up 3 bases and V 4 bases, and 0 bases lay outside the gene matches. CDR1 is WNHNN and CDR2 is SYGVQD in the germline V gene (reference sequence). This table comes from immunoSEQ multiplex PCR, and its TCRdb copy is limited to in-frame clones, with some not included. The data hold 1,500 to 2,000 clones, with 81% observed a single time. The V gene is TRBV10-1, the J gene TRBJ2-3; 8 positions agree with TRBD1. This specimen was PBMCs, taken in a trial of ipilimumab plus nivolumab as post-transplant consolidation. This TCR was recovered from a female donor with multiple myeloma. CDR3 sequence reads: CASSGQGTDTQYF. In nucleotides, the CDR3 is TGCGCCAGCAGTGGACAGGGGACAGATACGCAGTATTTT.